This TCR beta chain was captured in a study of beta chain features in type 1 diabetes. As for the study in general: On cell yields, gender and age, patients and healthy donors were similar. General study points: Cells carrying high TCR expression could end up over-represented when cDNA is sequenced. In all four CD4+ subsets, TCRB CDR3 length was significantly, moderately reduced in type 1 diabetes. Naive, central memory and Treg TCRB repertoires appeared more alike in patients than in healthy donors. Although PCR might favor shorter templates, it would do so equally in patients and controls.

The study reverse transcribed the entire isolated RNA, so it sequenced expressed TCRB transcripts. Sequencing used immunoSEQ multiplex PCR; TCRdb keeps in-frame clones, though not all of them. The sample holds approximately 730,000 clones; roughly 13% are singletons and the top ten take less than 0.025%. J was trimmed by 4 bases and V by 6 bases; bases with no gene match: 4. Germline V CDR1 and CDR2: ENHRY, SYGVKD. The CDR3 is made up of 15 amino acids. A note on this clone: What it binds is unknown.

The sample taken for sequencing was naive CD4+ T cells from blood. This TCR came from a man aged 18 to 35 with type 1 diabetes. This sequence joins TRBV10-3 and TRBJ2-2; TRBD1 agrees at 11 bases. The CDR3 DNA reads TGTGCCATCAGCCCGGGACAGGGGGGCACCGGGGAGCTGTTTTTT. This sequence encodes CAISPGQGGTGELFF.